This TCR beta chain was found in a study of T cells in Graves' hyperthyroidism and ophthalmopathy. Background on the study: Peripheral blood samples were taken at initial diagnosis, prior to any treatment.

Amplified TCR beta CDR3 regions came from RNA transcripts. The HTBI primer set served for first-round RT-PCR of the TCR CDR3. TCRdb used MiXCR to reprocess the multiplex PCR reads, holding one entry per CDR3 protein. This sample has roughly 500,000 distinct CDR3 sequences, with around 14% found just once. This clonotype was observed a handful of times. Germline and junction disagree at one end, which may indicate a read error. This CDR3 has 16 residues. Looked up from germline, CDR1 is PRHDT and CDR2 is FYEKMQ (reference sequence). The clonotype originates from a woman aged 25 to 45 with Graves' hyperthyroidism that later progressed to Graves' ophthalmopathy. V is TRBV13 and J is TRBJ1-3, with D uncertain. Source material: blood. CDR3 protein: CTSSLQAESSGNTIYF. The CDR3 coding sequence is TGTACCAGCAGCTTGCAGGCTGAAAGCTCTGGAAACACCATATATTTT.